This T cell receptor (beta chain) was sequenced during a study of regulatory T cells in long-lasting Graves disease. Study findings and constraints: For persistent Graves' patients, TCR diversity was lower than for newly diagnosed ones.

The CDR3 is made up of 15 amino acids. Trimming removed 5 bases from V and 6 bases from J; junction bases left unmatched: 8. Germline V gene lookup returns CDR1 MNHNS and CDR2 SASEGT. Arm-PCR of CDR3 regions and iRepertoire HTBI primers were used to build TCR beta libraries. One entry per CDR3 protein, called by TCRdb with MiXCR from the multiplex PCR reads. The table lists a few hundred thousand distinct CDR3 sequences, roughly 21% of them singletons. Documented time point: persistent/refractory GD, antithyroid drugs over 5 years with positive TRAb. Making the TCR library involved RNA that had been extracted from PBMCs. This clonotype was recorded at least ten times. The antigen is undetermined.

The TCR comes from a female donor with Graves disease. The sequences come from peripheral blood mononuclear cells (PBMCs), collected when the disease was refractory, from a patient treated with antithyroid drugs. This sequence joins TRBV6-1 and TRBJ2-7, with 12 positions matching TRBD2. The CDR3 DNA reads TGTGCCAGCAGTCTGAGCATGGGACTAGCGGGCGAGCAGTACTTC. The encoded protein is CASSLSMGLAGEQYF.